One sample yielded the 26 T cell receptor beta chains listed below, sequenced in a study of blood T cells in healthy people across ages (dated by TCRdb to between 2014 and 2017). Library generation was performed with 5' RACE. These reads were obtained on an Illumina HiSeq 2500. A second PCR of about 6 to 12 cycles was performed with a sample-barcoded 5' primer and a J-beta primer mix. TCRdb trimmed public reads at Q25 via fastp, called clones via MiXCR and kept in-frame beta chains. Rows matching on CDR3 protein sequence are summarized as one entry with the most common DNA and genes. For this sample there are more than 500,000 distinct CDR3 sequences; approximately 25% appear just once. The ten most abundant clones make up approximately 18% of the sample. Sequencing was done on a sample of blood. The receptors were gathered from a woman in her seventies in good health.

In DNA form, the CDR3 reads TGTGCCAGCAGCCGGGGCGTCCTAGCCAAAAACATTCAGTACTTC. Translation: CASSRGVLAKNIQYF. The chain couples TRBV6-2 or TRBV6-3 to TRBJ2-4, with D tentatively TRBD1 or TRBD2 (5 bases each). This CDR3 comprises 15 residues. The V end lost 6 bases, the J end lost 0 bases, and 12 bases lay between the germline ends. Germline V gene data show CDR1 as MNHEY and CDR2 as SVGEGT.

A few counts support this clonotype. The CDR3 region is CSARSQGGSPLHF. CDR3 nucleotides: TGCAGTGCTAGAAGTCAAGGAGGTTCACCCCTCCACTTT. The rearrangement links TRBV20-1 to TRBJ1-6, with D unclear. Germline loops: CDR1 DFQATT, CDR2 SNEGSKA (reference sequence). V was clipped by 2 bases and J by 9 bases, with 11 bases between them. The CDR3 contains 13 residues.

The chain uses TRBV20-1 and TRBJ2-4; unclear D gene. Germline V gene lookup returns CDR1 DFQATT and CDR2 SNEGSKA (reference sequence). Trimming removed 5 bases at V and 7 bases at J, with 18 bases between. The CDR3 sequence is 14 residues long. The CDR3 region is CSAPLSSGTNIQYF. Here the CDR3 DNA reads TGCAGTGCTCCTCTCTCCTCAGGCACGAACATTCAGTACTTC.

This sequence joins TRBV4-3 and TRBJ1-4, with D uncertain. CDR1 and CDR2 (germline): LGHNA, YSLEER. Trimming left V 0 bases short and J 4 bases short, with 9 bases between. The CDR3 loop spans 15 amino acids. CDR3 sequence reads: CASSQDSEFNEKLFF. Written as DNA, the CDR3 is TGCGCCAGCAGCCAAGATTCAGAGTTTAATGAAAAACTGTTTTTT.

The chain recombines TRBV5-5 with TRBJ2-3; TRBD2 aligns across 7 bases. In germline, CDR1 is SGHKS, CDR2 YYEKEE (reference sequence). Trimming removed 1 base from V and 9 bases from J; junction bases left unmatched: 11. The CDR3 runs 15 residues. The CDR3 loop is CASSLQAGREVTQYF. The CDR3 DNA is TGTGCCAGCAGCTTGCAGGCAGGGAGGGAAGTAACGCAGTATTTT.

The chain recombines TRBV20-1 with TRBJ1-4, with D unresolved. The CDR3 contains 14 residues. Germline V gene data show CDR1 as DFQATT and CDR2 as SNEGSKA (reference sequence). V was clipped by 4 bases and J by 0 bases, with 9 bases between them. The CDR3 protein is CSATRVTTNEKLFF. DNA for the CDR3: TGCAGTGCTACCCGAGTGACAACTAATGAAAAACTGTTTTTT.

This sequence joins TRBV5-1 and TRBJ2-4; 7 nucleotides line up with TRBD1. J lost 8 bases, V lost 0 bases, and 8 bases had no gene match. The CDR3 covers 15 residues. Germline CDR1 reads SGHRS; CDR2 reads YFSETQ. The DNA for the CDR3 is TGCGCCAGCAGCTTGGGTAGGGGGCGAAGGGACATTCAGTACTTC. This codes for CASSLGRGRRDIQYF.

This clonotype has more than one count but fewer than ten. The rearrangement uses TRBV27 and TRBJ2-2, with 7 bases identical to TRBD1. Per germline, CDR1 MNHEY and CDR2 SMNVEV (reference sequence). The CDR3 has 13 residues. The V segment lost 7 bases and the J segment 5 bases; nucleotides outside the gene matches: 4. CDR3 sequence reads: CASNDRATGELFF. The CDR3, as DNA: TGTGCCAGCAACGACAGGGCTACCGGGGAGCTGTTTTTT.

In the case of this clonotype: One junction end disagrees with the germline gene, perhaps due to a read error. The rearrangement joins TRBV18 to TRBJ1-1, with D unresolved. Germline CDR1 and CDR2: KGHSH and LQKENI. The CDR3 is 14 residues long. This chain's CDR3 is CASSPNLPNTEVFF. The CDR3 DNA is TGTGCCAGCTCACCCAATCTTCCCAACACTGAAGTTTTCTTT.

This chain links TRBV7-9 with TRBJ2-5; 8 bases line up with TRBD1. Unmatched junction bases numbered 9, after V lost 7 bases and J lost 5 bases. Germline CDR1 and CDR2: SEHNR and FQNEAQ (reference sequence). The CDR3 has 14 amino acids. The CDR3 DNA follows: TGTGCCAGCACCGATCGGACAGGGAAGGAGACCCAGTACTTC. This translates into CASTDRTGKETQYF. Filled out from reference TRBV7-9 and TRBJ2-5, the complete variable domain reads DTGVSQNPRHKITKRGQNVTFRCDPISEHNRLYWYRQTLGQGPEFLTYFQNEAQLEKSRLLSDRFSAERPKGSFSTLEIQRTEQGDSAMYLCASTDRTGKETQYFGPGTRLLVL.

The sample holds a few counts of this clonotype. V usage is TRBV7-8 and J usage is TRBJ2-5; D is perhaps TRBD2 (6 bases). The germline CDR1 and CDR2 sequences are SGHVS and FQNEAQ. V was pared by 6 bases and J by 1 base, with 15 bases between. The CDR3 runs to 15 residues. CDR3 region: CASRLNLGGQETQYF. CDR3 coding DNA: TGTGCCAGCAGACTGAATTTGGGGGGCCAAGAGACCCAGTACTTC.

This clonotype was seen a handful of times. The J gene is TRBJ1-2, the V gene TRBV6-4; 8 positions match TRBD1. The germline V gene has CDR1 MRHNA and CDR2 SNTAGT. V was pared by 4 bases and J by 8 bases, with 9 bases of the junction left unmatched. This CDR3 has 14 residues. The CDR3 reads CASSAMDREGGYTF. The CDR3 region has the DNA TGTGCCAGCAGTGCGATGGACAGGGAAGGGGGCTACACCTTC.

This clonotype was picked up one time. The rearrangement joins TRBV3-1 to TRBJ1-2; TRBD1 is a possible D gene (6 bases). The CDR3 loop spans 13 amino acids. Looked up from germline, CDR1 is LGHDT and CDR2 is YNNKEL (reference sequence). The V gene lost 4 bases and the J gene lost 11 bases, with 17 bases spanning the gap. The CDR3 sequence: CASSPRDTSFYTF. CDR3 DNA: TGTGCCAGCAGCCCACGGGACACCTCATTTTACACCTTC.

This CDR3 is CSARAPGQGAPYGYTF. Here the CDR3 DNA reads TGCAGTGCTAGAGCTCCGGGGCAGGGGGCCCCCTATGGCTACACCTTC. The rearrangement joins TRBV20-1 to TRBJ1-2; 8 nucleotides match TRBD1. With 1 base clipped from V and 4 bases from J, the junction kept 11 bases outside the gene matches. The CDR3 spans 16 residues. Germline-derived CDR1 and CDR2 are DFQATT and SNEGSKA (reference sequence).

V is TRBV2 and J is TRBJ2-3, with D uncertain. Trimming removed 3 bases from V and 1 base from J, with 14 bases in between. The germline V gene has CDR1 SNHLY and CDR2 FYNNEI. The CDR3 is 16 residues long. CDR3 sequence: CASSDSGIRGTDTQYF. The CDR3 DNA sequence: TGTGCCAGCAGTGATTCTGGGATTAGAGGCACAGATACGCAGTATTTT.

This clonotype showed up just a few times. This rearrangement joins TRBV5-1 to TRBJ1-4; 8 bases match TRBD1. Germline lookup yields CDR1 SGHRS and CDR2 YFSETQ. The CDR3 totals 16 residues. V shed 0 bases, J shed 10 bases, and the junction held 11 bases outside the gene matches. The CDR3 region is CASSLEGTGQGGKLFF. The CDR3 DNA reads as TGCGCCAGCAGCTTGGAGGGAACTGGACAGGGAGGAAAACTGTTTTTT.

This clonotype was detected only a few times. The chain links TRBV7-3 to TRBJ1-1; D is uncertain. V dropped 2 bases and J dropped 3 bases, with 10 bases sitting between them. This CDR3 has 14 amino acids. CDR1 SGHTA and CDR2 FQGTGA come from the germline V gene. CDR3 amino acids: CASSLEREYTEAFF. The CDR3 bases are TGTGCCAGCAGCTTAGAGAGAGAGTACACTGAAGCTTTCTTT.

The chain uses TRBV5-1 and TRBJ2-7, with D tentatively TRBD1 or TRBD2 (6 bases each). V dropped 0 bases and J dropped 6 bases, with 13 bases sitting between them. Looked up from germline, CDR1 is SGHRS and CDR2 is YFSETQ. This CDR3 comprises 14 residues. Here the CDR3 DNA reads TGCGCCAGCAGCTTGGAAGGGGGGAATTCCGAGCAGTACTTC. This sequence encodes CASSLEGGNSEQYF.

This clonotype has only a few counts. This sequence joins TRBV4-2 and TRBJ1-3, with D hard to call. The CDR3 is 16 amino acids. Germline lookup yields CDR1 LGHNA and CDR2 YNFKEQ. V dropped 5 bases and J dropped 4 bases, with 18 bases sitting between them. CDR3: CASSSGESAAGNTIYF. The CDR3 bases are TGTGCCAGCAGCTCAGGAGAATCAGCGGCGGGAAACACCATATATTTT.

This clonotype was picked up one time. V and J are TRBV20-1 and TRBJ2-1, with 8 bases identical to TRBD1. Germline assignment: CDR1 DFQATT and CDR2 SNEGSKA (reference sequence). CDR3 length equals 15 residues. V was clipped by 6 bases and J by 4 bases; unmatched bases: 11. The DNA for the CDR3 is TGCAGTGCCCTAGAGGCGACAGGGGAGTACAATGAGCAGTTCTTC. Translation gives CSALEATGEYNEQFF.

This clonotype has more than one count but fewer than ten. V gene TRBV6-2 or TRBV6-3 combines with J gene TRBJ2-1; perhaps D is TRBD1 or TRBD2 (5 bases each). Gene TRBJ2-7 matches the end of the DNA better, so the J call may be wrong. This CDR3 is 16 amino acids long. Germline assignment: CDR1 MNHEY and CDR2 SVGEGT. CDR3 residues: CASSSPGRAYSYEQYF. The CDR3 bases are TGTGCCAGCAGTTCCCCAGGGAGAGCTTACTCCTACGAGCAGTACTTC.

This clonotype was counted a few times. The J gene is TRBJ1-3, the V gene TRBV7-2, with D possibly being TRBD1 (6 bases). V was clipped by 5 bases and J by 1 base, with 9 bases between them. The CDR3 runs to 14 residues. Germline CDR1 is SGHTA and CDR2 is FQGNSA. The CDR3 DNA reads TGTGCCAGCAGCCCGGACAGATCTGGAAACACCATATATTTT. This codes for CASSPDRSGNTIYF.

The rearrangement joins TRBV4-3 to TRBJ1-1; TRBD1 matches 8 bases. Germline CDR1 and CDR2: LGHNA and YSLEER. The CDR3 spans 15 residues. Trimming removed 3 bases from V and 1 base from J; junction bases left unmatched: 4. CDR3 amino acids: CASSQGGTGNTEAFF. The CDR3 DNA sequence: TGCGCCAGCAGCCAGGGAGGGACAGGGAACACTGAAGCTTTCTTT.

The V gene is TRBV7-2, the J gene TRBJ2-5; 9 bases match TRBD2. V trimming: 6 bases; J trimming: 5 bases; junction bases outside the gene matches: 7. The germline gives CDR1 SGHTA, CDR2 FQGNSA. The CDR3 contains 14 residues. CDR3 DNA: TGTGCCAGCAGAATCCGTAGCGGGGGCGAGACCCAGTACTTC. The encoded protein is CASRIRSGGETQYF.

This clonotype was counted between two and nine times. The rearrangement uses TRBV28 and TRBJ2-1; 8 nucleotides line up with TRBD2. The DNA end is more similar to TRBJ2-5, so the J call may be wrong. The CDR3 totals 15 residues. CDR1 and CDR2 (germline): MDHEN, SYDVKM. CDR3 amino acids: CASITAGGGQETQYF. The CDR3 bases are TGTGCCAGTATAACGGCGGGGGGAGGCCAAGAGACCCAGTACTTC.

The V gene is TRBV20-1, the J gene TRBJ2-4; D ambiguous. This CDR3 has 14 amino acids. Trimming cost V 7 bases and J 0 bases, with 13 bases left between them. Per germline, CDR1 DFQATT and CDR2 SNEGSKA (reference sequence). The DNA of the CDR3 is TGCAGTGTGCAGAGCTACCTAGCCAAAAACATTCAGTACTTC. Protein product: CSVQSYLAKNIQYF.